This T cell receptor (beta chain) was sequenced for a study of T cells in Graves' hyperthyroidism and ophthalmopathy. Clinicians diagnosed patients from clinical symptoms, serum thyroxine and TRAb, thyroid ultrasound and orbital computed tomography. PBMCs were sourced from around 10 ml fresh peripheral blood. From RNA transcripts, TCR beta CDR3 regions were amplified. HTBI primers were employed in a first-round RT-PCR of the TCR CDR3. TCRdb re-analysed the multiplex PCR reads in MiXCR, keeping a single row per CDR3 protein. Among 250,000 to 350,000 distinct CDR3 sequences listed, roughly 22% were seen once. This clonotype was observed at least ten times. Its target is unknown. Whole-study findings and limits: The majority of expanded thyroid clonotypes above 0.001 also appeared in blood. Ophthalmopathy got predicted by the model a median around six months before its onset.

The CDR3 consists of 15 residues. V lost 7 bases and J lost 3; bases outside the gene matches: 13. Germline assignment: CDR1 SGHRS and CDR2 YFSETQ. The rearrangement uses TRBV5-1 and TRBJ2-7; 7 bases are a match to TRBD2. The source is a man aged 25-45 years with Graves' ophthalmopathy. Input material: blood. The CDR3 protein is CASSEGGSTVYEQYF. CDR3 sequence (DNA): TGCGCCAGCTCGGAGGGCGGGAGTACGGTCTACGAGCAGTACTTC.